These 32 T cell receptor beta chains were all obtained from the same sample, sequenced in a study of CD8 T cells in Susac syndrome. RNA amounts of about 0.5 to 1 ug underwent reverse transcription with random hexamers. TCRdb recomputed calls from the immunoSEQ multiplex PCR reads with MiXCR, one row per CDR3 protein. The table has about 240,000 distinct CDR3 sequences, 90% to 96% seen once. Source material: CD4+ T cells from PBMCs. The receptor source for this set is a human donor with Susac syndrome.

The V call is TRBV6-5, the J call TRBJ2-1; D gene ambiguous. Germline values: CDR1 MNHEY, CDR2 SVGAGI. This CDR3 has 14 amino acids. Trimming removed 0 bases from V and 5 bases from J, with 8 bases in between. CDR3 bases: TGTGCCAGCAGTTACTCCGCCCGGAACAATGAGCAGTTCTTC. Translating it yields CASSYSARNNEQFF.

The CDR3 loop is CASSLWVPGQGHQPQHF. The DNA of the CDR3 is TGTGCCAGCAGCCTGTGGGTCCCGGGACAGGGTCATCAGCCCCAGCATTTT. This rearrangement joins TRBV7-8 to TRBJ1-5; 9 nucleotides agree with TRBD1. Unmatched junction bases numbered 13, after V lost 5 bases and J lost 5 bases. The CDR3 consists of 17 residues. Germline V gives CDR1 SGHVS, CDR2 FQNEAQ. Full variable domain (remainder filled in from reference TRBV7-8 and TRBJ1-5): GAGVSQSPRYKVAKRGQDVALRCDPISGHVSLFWYQQALGQGPEFLTYFQNEAQLDKSGLPSDRFFAERPEGSVSTLKIQRTQQEDSAVYLCASSLWVPGQGHQPQHFGDGTRLSIL.

The V gene is TRBV20-1, the J gene TRBJ2-1; 7 bases are shared with TRBD1. The CDR3 length is 11 residues. Trimming at V came to 5 bases and at J to 15 bases, leaving 10 bases not matched to a gene. CDR1 is DFQATT, CDR2 SNEGSKA, per germline (reference sequence). The CDR3 nucleotides are TGCAGTGCTGGGGACAGTACCTTGTTGTTCTTC. Its protein is CSAGDSTLLFF.

The V call is TRBV14, the J call TRBJ1-4; 8 positions match TRBD1. The V gene end was trimmed by 4 bases and the J gene end by 0 bases; junction bases not matched to a gene: 13. CDR3 length: 19 amino acids. CDR1 is SGHDN, CDR2 FVKESK, per germline. For the CDR3, the DNA is TGTGCCAGCAGCCGCCGATTCGGGACAGGACCGGCAACTAATGAAAAACTGTTTTTT. Translation gives CASSRRFGTGPATNEKLFF.

V usage is TRBV7-8 and J usage is TRBJ2-5; the D is unclear. Trimming took off 5 bases at V and 5 bases at J, with 15 bases between the two ends. Germline V lookup: CDR1 SGHVS, CDR2 FQNEAQ. This CDR3 comprises 14 residues. CDR3 protein: CASSQSRVGETQYF. DNA of the CDR3: TGTGCCAGCAGCCAGTCTAGAGTCGGCGAGACCCAGTACTTC.

The chain combines TRBV5-1 with TRBJ2-1, with D tentatively TRBD1 or TRBD2 (8 bases each). The V gene's germline CDR1 is SGHRS and CDR2 YFSETQ. The CDR3 has 17 amino acids. The germline V and J ends were trimmed by 4 bases and 9 bases, with 26 bases remaining between them. This CDR3 reads CASSPLLGQGAGGEQFF. CDR3 bases: TGCGCCAGCAGCCCCTTGCTTGGGCAGGGGGCGGGGGGTGAGCAGTTCTTC.

The chain has TRBV5-1 and TRBJ1-2; a possible D gene is TRBD1 (6 bases). This CDR3 is 14 amino acids long. Germline V CDR1 and CDR2: SGHRS, YFSETQ. V dropped 3 bases and J dropped 5 bases, with 14 bases sitting between them. The CDR3 coding sequence is TGCGCCAGCAGCTCTTCGGACAGCTCTTATGGCTACACCTTC. Protein sequence: CASSSSDSSYGYTF.

V gene TRBV6-5 combines with J gene TRBJ1-1, with no clear D. CDR1 is MNHEY and CDR2 is SVGAGI in the germline V gene. Trimming pared 3 bases from V and 2 bases from J, leaving 10 bases between. The CDR3 covers 14 residues. CDR3 DNA: TGTGCCAGCAGTTATAACAGAGAAAACACTGAAGCTTTCTTT. Its translation is CASSYNRENTEAFF.

This clonotype was picked up a small number of times. Relative to the germline gene, one junction end is altered; a read error may explain this. This chain connects TRBV4-1 to TRBJ1-2; the D is unclear. The CDR3 loop spans 12 amino acids. Germline V CDR1 and CDR2: MGHRA, YSYEKL. This CDR3 reads CASSQDTYGYTF. CDR3 DNA: TGTGCCAGCAGCCAAGACACCTATGGCTACACCTTC.

The chain joins TRBV7-8 to TRBJ2-2; D may be TRBD2 (5 bases). Per germline, CDR1 SGHVS and CDR2 FQNEAQ. CDR3 length: 18 amino acids. Trimming took 3 bases from V and 3 from J, leaving 20 bases between them. CDR3: CASSFGILRETDTGELFF. DNA of the CDR3: TGTGCCAGCAGCTTCGGTATTTTGAGGGAGACGGACACCGGGGAGCTGTTTTTT.

The rearrangement links TRBV10-2 to TRBJ1-2; 12 bases fit TRBD1. Germline V gene data show CDR1 as WSHSY and CDR2 as SAAADI. Trimming removed 2 bases from V and 6 bases from J; junction bases left unmatched: 10. This CDR3 comprises 17 residues. The CDR3 coding sequence is TGCGCCAGCAGTGAGAGCCCTCCCGGGACAGGGGGCGATGGCTACACCTTC. Protein product: CASSESPPGTGGDGYTF.

This clonotype was recorded only once. The chain couples TRBV11-2 to TRBJ2-7; 9 bases map to TRBD1. Trimming removed 7 bases from V and 2 bases from J; junction bases left unmatched: 9. CDR1 is SGHAT and CDR2 is FQNNGV in the germline V gene. This CDR3 has 15 amino acids. The CDR3 sequence: CASIQPGQGTYEQYF. The DNA of the CDR3 is TGTGCCAGCATCCAACCAGGACAGGGGACCTACGAGCAGTACTTC.

The rearrangement links TRBV11-2 to TRBJ2-1; either TRBD1 or TRBD2 may supply D (6 bases each). V lost 4 bases to trimming and J lost 6 bases, with 19 bases between them. Germline CDR1 and CDR2: SGHAT and FQNNGV. The CDR3 spans 16 residues. The chain's CDR3 is CASSSLRGTNSNEQFF. The CDR3 DNA reads as TGTGCCAGCAGCTCCCTTCGGGGGACAAATAGCAATGAGCAGTTCTTC.

The chain uses TRBV3-1 and TRBJ1-1, with D hard to call. CDR1 is LGHDT, CDR2 YNNKEL, per germline (reference sequence). V was clipped by 1 base and J by 4 bases, with 10 bases between them. This CDR3 spans 14 amino acids. The DNA for the CDR3 is TGTGCCAGCAGCCAAGTAGTCGGCGGCACTGAAGCTTTCTTT. Translating it yields CASSQVVGGTEAFF.

The V gene is TRBV29-1, the J gene TRBJ1-2; TRBD1 aligns across 7 bases. J gave up 7 bases and V 7 bases, and 6 bases lay outside the gene matches. This CDR3 is 11 amino acids long. The V gene's germline CDR1 is SQVTM and CDR2 ANQGSEA. CDR3 residues: CSDLGTAGYTF. In DNA, the CDR3 is TGCAGCGACCTAGGGACAGCTGGCTACACCTTC.

CDR3 bases: TGTGCCACCAGCAAAGGACTAGCGGGAGGATTTGAGCAGTTCTTC. Residues: CATSKGLAGGFEQFF. This chain links TRBV15 with TRBJ2-1, with 14 nucleotides matching TRBD2. Germline V lookup: CDR1 LNHNV, CDR2 YYDKDF (reference sequence). V was clipped by 4 bases and J by 9 bases; unmatched bases: 5. The CDR3 covers 15 residues.

The rearrangement uses TRBV18 and TRBJ1-5; maybe TRBD1 (5 bases). Germline V gives CDR1 KGHSH, CDR2 LQKENI. The V end was cut by 1 base, the J end by 7 bases, with 11 bases between. The CDR3 covers 14 residues. The CDR3 region has the DNA TGTGCCAGCTCACCACTCCAGGGTCGGCAGCCCCAGCATTTT. This gives the protein CASSPLQGRQPQHF.

The sample holds a few counts of this clonotype. The chain joins TRBV20-1 to TRBJ2-4, with D hard to call. CDR1 and CDR2 (germline): DFQATT, SNEGSKA (reference sequence). The V end was cut by 3 bases, the J end by 8 bases, with 11 bases between. CDR3 size: 12 residues. CDR3 bases: TGCAGTGCTAGGGCCGGCGTTGACATTCAGTACTTC. Translated, it gives CSARAGVDIQYF.

The genes are TRBV6-1 and TRBJ2-7, with D possibly TRBD2 on 6 matching bases. Germline CDR1 MNHNS, CDR2 SASEGT. The V end was cut by 4 bases, the J end by 4 bases, with 11 bases between. The CDR3 loop spans 13 amino acids. The CDR3: CASSARDGYEQYF. In nucleotides, the CDR3 is TGTGCCAGCAGTGCGCGGGACGGTTACGAGCAGTACTTC.

This clonotype has only one observation. The chain carries TRBV9 and TRBJ2-5, with TRBD1 identical over 9 bases. CDR1 and CDR2 (germline): SGDLS, YYNGEE. The CDR3 spans 14 residues. V shed 2 bases, J shed 1 base, and the junction held 0 bases outside the gene matches. As DNA, the CDR3 is TGTGCCAGCAGCGTGACAGGGGGCCAAGAGACCCAGTACTTC. It encodes CASSVTGGQETQYF.

The chain uses TRBV20-1 and TRBJ2-1, with TRBD2 matching over 9 bases. The germline V gene encodes CDR1 DFQATT and CDR2 SNEGSKA (reference sequence). This CDR3 comprises 14 residues. The V gene end was trimmed by 1 base and the J gene end by 2 bases; junction bases not matched to a gene: 0. The CDR3 coding sequence is TGCAGTGCTAGAGGACTAGCGGCCTACAATGAGCAGTTCTTC. It codes for CSARGLAAYNEQFF.

The rearrangement links TRBV25-1 to TRBJ2-5, with D possibly TRBD2 on 6 matching bases. Between the trimmed V and J ends, which lost 7 bases and 4 bases, there was a span of 19 bases. The V gene's germline CDR1 is MGHDK and CDR2 SYGVNS. The CDR3 loop spans 15 amino acids. In DNA, the CDR3 is TGTGCCAGCACCAGCGGGTCTACAAAAGGAGAGACCCAGTACTTC. Translating it yields CASTSGSTKGETQYF.

The genes are TRBV27 and TRBJ2-1, with D unresolved. The CDR3 has 16 residues. The germline V gene encodes CDR1 MNHEY and CDR2 SMNVEV (reference sequence). V was shortened by 3 bases and J by 2 bases, with 14 bases between the two germline ends. CDR3 in DNA: TGTGCCAGCAGTTTTGCAGCGACTTCAACCTACAATGAGCAGTTCTTC. It is translated as CASSFAATSTYNEQFF.

The chain has TRBV28 and TRBJ2-5; possible D gene TRBD1, 6 bases. The germline V gene encodes CDR1 MDHEN and CDR2 SYDVKM. This CDR3 comprises 13 residues. Trimming left V 4 bases short and J 5 bases short, with 11 bases between. The CDR3 DNA sequence: TGTGCCAGCAGTTCAGGGGCGTGGGAGACCCAGTACTTC. Translating it yields CASSSGAWETQYF.

The chain recombines TRBV28 with TRBJ2-7; 10 nucleotides agree with TRBD2. V was clipped by 4 bases and J by 5 bases; unmatched bases: 11. The germline V gene encodes CDR1 MDHEN and CDR2 SYDVKM. CDR3 length: 16 amino acids. Written as DNA, the CDR3 is TGTGCCAGCAGTTCTTACGAGGTAGCGGGAGGCCACGAGCAGTACTTC. The encoded protein is CASSSYEVAGGHEQYF. The full variable domain, completed using reference TRBV28 and TRBJ2-7, is DVKVTQSSRYLVKRTGEKVFLECVQDMDHENMFWYRQDPGLGLRLIYFSYDVKMKEKGDIPEGYSVSREKKERFSLILESASTNQTSMYLCASSSYEVAGGHEQYFGPGTRLTVT.

J is TRBJ1-1 and V is TRBV29-1; D remains ambiguous. The CDR3 has 14 residues. CDR1 and CDR2 from the germline V gene are SQVTM and ANQGSEA. V was pared by 8 bases and J by 0 bases, with 16 bases between. The DNA of the CDR3 is TGCAGCCTCCGAAAATCCTTTATGAACACTGAAGCTTTCTTT. Residues: CSLRKSFMNTEAFF.

The V call is TRBV20-1, the J call TRBJ2-1; 8 bases map to TRBD2. V lost 7 bases and J lost 4; bases outside the gene matches: 6. This CDR3 spans 13 amino acids. CDR1 is DFQATT and CDR2 is SNEGSKA in the germline V gene (reference sequence). The DNA of the CDR3 is TGCAGTGTCGGGGCGGGAGGTTACAATGAGCAGTTCTTC. Translating gives CSVGAGGYNEQFF.

The genes are TRBV18 and TRBJ1-2; the D is unclear. Trimming shortened V by 0 bases and J by 10 bases, and 12 bases separated the two germline ends. Germline V lookup: CDR1 KGHSH, CDR2 LQKENI. This CDR3 contains 13 residues. The CDR3 region has the DNA TGTGCCAGCTCACCACCGGAGCCTATGCACTACACCTTC. Translated: CASSPPEPMHYTF.

The chain carries TRBV7-9 and TRBJ2-1; D gene uncertain. This CDR3 contains 14 residues. Trimming pared 1 base from V and 2 bases from J, leaving 6 bases between. Germline V gene data show CDR1 as SEHNR and CDR2 as FQNEAQ (reference sequence). The CDR3 here is CASSLGQTYNEQFF. Written as DNA, the CDR3 is TGTGCCAGCAGCTTAGGACAAACCTACAATGAGCAGTTCTTC.

V usage is TRBV6-4 and J usage is TRBJ2-1; D is unclear. The CDR3 loop spans 15 amino acids. Germline assignment: CDR1 MRHNA and CDR2 SNTAGT. Trimming left V 4 bases short and J 6 bases short, with 16 bases between. This chain's CDR3 is CASSASNSWPNEQFF. Here the CDR3 DNA reads TGTGCCAGCAGTGCCTCCAACTCCTGGCCCAATGAGCAGTTCTTC.

The V and J genes are TRBV20-1 and TRBJ2-1; no clear D gene. Germline loops: CDR1 DFQATT, CDR2 SNEGSKA (reference sequence). V dropped 3 bases and J dropped 4 bases, with 7 bases sitting between them. CDR3 size: 12 residues. The CDR3, as DNA: TGCAGTGCTAGGTATAATTACAATGAGCAGTTCTTC. Protein sequence: CSARYNYNEQFF.

The gene calls are TRBV2 and TRBJ2-7; 8 nucleotides match TRBD1. In germline, CDR1 is SNHLY, CDR2 FYNNEI. Trimming removed 7 bases from V and 6 bases from J; junction bases left unmatched: 8. The CDR3 runs 13 residues. CDR3 sequence: CASTPDREGEQYF. CDR3 bases: TGTGCCAGCACCCCGGACAGGGAAGGCGAGCAGTACTTC.